Here is one TCR beta chain with its context. These data come from a study of technical replicates of blood from a few donors. This table comes from immunoSEQ multiplex PCR, and its TCRdb copy is limited to in-frame clones, with some not included. The table includes 75,000 to 90,000 clones, 90% to 95% detected once. The CDR3 has 13 amino acids. Germline assignment: CDR1 SGHTA and CDR2 FQGTGA. Trimming shortened V by 1 base and J by 1 base, and 4 bases separated the two germline ends. The source material was T cells isolated from PBMCs. The V call is TRBV7-3, the J call TRBJ1-1, with D unclear. This TCR came from a human donor in good health. This CDR3 is CASSLSGNTEAFF. DNA for the CDR3: TGTGCCAGCAGCTTAAGCGGGAACACTGAAGCTTTCTTT. Supplemented by reference TRBV7-3 and TRBJ1-1, the full variable domain reads GAGVSQTPSNKVTEKGKYVELRCDPISGHTALYWYRQSLGQGPEFLIYFQGTGAADDSGLPNDRFFAVRPEGSVSTLKIQRTERGDSAVYLCASSLSGNTEAFFGQGTRLTVV.